This T cell receptor beta chain was sequenced during a study of blood T cell repertoires in COVID-19. There are 15 residues in the CDR3. Trimming took 7 bases from V and 5 from J, leaving 18 bases between them. Germline lookup yields CDR1 WNHNN and CDR2 SYGVQD (reference sequence). The assay was immunoSEQ multiplex PCR, and TCRdb's table has in-frame clones only and misses some. Of roughly 57,000 clones in the sample, approximately 90% are singletons; the top ten hold more than 6%. The sample consisted of peripheral blood. The TCR was taken from a woman in her sixties or seventies with COVID-19, enrolled during active disease. The V gene is TRBV10-1, the J gene TRBJ1-5; D gene ambiguous. This CDR3 is CASNRRPPHYQPQHF. The CDR3 region has the DNA TGCGCCAGCAACAGACGGCCACCTCACTATCAGCCCCAGCATTTT.